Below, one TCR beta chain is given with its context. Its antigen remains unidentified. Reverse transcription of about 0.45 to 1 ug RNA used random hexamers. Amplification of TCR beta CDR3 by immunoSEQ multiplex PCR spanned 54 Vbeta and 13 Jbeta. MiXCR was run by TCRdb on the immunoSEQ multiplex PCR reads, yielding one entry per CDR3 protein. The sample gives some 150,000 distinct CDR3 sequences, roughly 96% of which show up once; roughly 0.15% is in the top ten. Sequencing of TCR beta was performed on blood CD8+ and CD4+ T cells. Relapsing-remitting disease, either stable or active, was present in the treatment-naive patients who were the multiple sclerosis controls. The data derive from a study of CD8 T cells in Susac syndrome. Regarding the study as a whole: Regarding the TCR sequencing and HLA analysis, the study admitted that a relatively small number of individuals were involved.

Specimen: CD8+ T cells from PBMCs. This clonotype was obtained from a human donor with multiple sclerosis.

Written as DNA, the CDR3 is TGTGCCAGCAGCTTATTCCTTGGGACACTTTTACAAGAGACCCAGTACTTC. This codes for CASSLFLGTLLQETQYF. J is TRBJ2-5 and V is TRBV7-9; D might be TRBD1 (6 bases). V was clipped by 2 bases and J by 2 bases, with 18 bases between them. The length of the CDR3 is 17 residues. Per the germline V gene, CDR1 is SEHNR and CDR2 is FQNEAQ (reference sequence).